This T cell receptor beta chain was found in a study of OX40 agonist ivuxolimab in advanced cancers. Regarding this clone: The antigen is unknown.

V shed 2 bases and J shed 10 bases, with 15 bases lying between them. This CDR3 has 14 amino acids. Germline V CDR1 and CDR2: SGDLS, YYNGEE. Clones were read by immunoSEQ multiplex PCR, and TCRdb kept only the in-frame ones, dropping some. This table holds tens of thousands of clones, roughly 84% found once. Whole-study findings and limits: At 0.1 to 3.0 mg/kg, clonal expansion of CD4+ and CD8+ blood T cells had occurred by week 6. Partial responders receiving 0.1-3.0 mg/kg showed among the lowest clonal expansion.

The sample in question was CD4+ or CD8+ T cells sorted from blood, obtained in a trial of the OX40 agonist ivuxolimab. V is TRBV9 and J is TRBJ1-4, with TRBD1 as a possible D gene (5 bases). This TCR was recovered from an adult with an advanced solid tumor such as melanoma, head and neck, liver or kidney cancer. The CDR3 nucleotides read TGTGCCAGCAGCGTCGCAGGGTCTTTCGGAAAACTGTTTTTT. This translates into CASSVAGSFGKLFF.